Listed here are 9 T cell receptor beta chains from one sample, sequenced in a study of blood T cell repertoires in COVID-19. Assay: immunoSEQ multiplex PCR; the TCRdb copy retains only in-frame clones and omits some. The sample yields some 240,000 clones, approximately 86% seen once. The sequenced material came from PBMCs or T cells enriched from blood (not recorded which). The origin of the receptors is a woman aged 40-49 years with acute COVID-19.

This rearrangement joins TRBV2 to TRBJ2-7; 8 bases agree with TRBD2. J lost 5 bases, V lost 4 bases, and 13 bases had no gene match. This CDR3 contains 16 residues. The germline gives CDR1 SNHLY, CDR2 FYNNEI. This chain's CDR3 is CASSGPGGRRADEQYF. CDR3 sequence (DNA): TGTGCCAGCAGTGGCCCAGGCGGGAGGCGCGCAGACGAGCAGTACTTC.

The chain links TRBV29-1 to TRBJ2-1; weak D call: TRBD2 (5 bases). Trimming took 6 bases from V and 0 from J, leaving 18 bases between them. This CDR3 spans 16 amino acids. Germline CDR1 is SQVTM and CDR2 is ANQGSEA. Written as DNA, the CDR3 is TGCAGCGTACAAGGTGTCGGAGGAATCTCCTACAATGAGCAGTTCTTC. Its translation: CSVQGVGGISYNEQFF.

The chain joins TRBV3-1 (or the pseudogene TRBV3-2) to TRBJ2-3; 9 bases are a match to TRBD1. The CDR3 has 16 amino acids. The junction had 7 bases not matched to a gene; V was cut back by 4 bases and J by 2 bases. Germline-derived CDR1 and CDR2 are LGHDT and YNNKEL (reference sequence). CDR3 sequence: CASSPWTGVTTDTQYF. CDR3 sequence (DNA): TGTGCCAGCAGCCCATGGACAGGGGTGACCACAGATACGCAGTATTTT.

This clone was detected only a few times. The J gene is TRBJ2-2, the V gene TRBV10-2; 8 bases match TRBD1. Trimming took 8 bases from V and 1 from J; bases not matched to a gene: 3. The CDR3 has 14 amino acids. Germline CDR1 WSHSY, CDR2 SAAADI. CDR3 coding DNA: TGCGCCAGCTTCGGACAGGGGAACACCGGGGAGCTGTTTTTT. This gives the protein CASFGQGNTGELFF.

The chain is built from TRBV9 and TRBJ2-3; 9 nucleotides match TRBD2. Germline V gene lookup returns CDR1 SGDLS and CDR2 YYNGEE. This CDR3 comprises 17 residues. The J segment lost 5 bases and the V segment lost 3 bases, leaving 13 bases of the junction unmatched. The CDR3 DNA is TGTGCCAGCAGCGATACCGAAAGGCGGGAGGGCCGAGATACGCAGTATTTT. It specifies CASSDTERREGRDTQYF.

The chain has TRBV7-8 and TRBJ1-3; the D is unclear. CDR1 and CDR2 from the germline V gene are SGHVS and FQNEAQ. The CDR3 is made up of 15 amino acids. The ends were cut back, 2 bases at V and 1 base at J, with 9 bases in the middle. CDR3: CASSLYSLSGNTIYF. The CDR3 DNA follows: TGTGCCAGCAGCTTATACAGCCTTTCTGGAAACACCATATATTTT.

This chain uses TRBV4-2 with TRBJ2-7; TRBD2 aligns across 7 bases. Germline CDR1 LGHNA, CDR2 YNFKEQ. The CDR3 sequence is 17 residues long. The V and J ends lost 1 base and 0 bases, in that order; junction bases with no gene match: 9. The CDR3 sequence: CASSQVTSEEFSYEQYF. The CDR3 bases are TGTGCCAGCAGCCAAGTAACTAGCGAGGAATTCTCCTACGAGCAGTACTTC.

This clone has just one count. The chain carries TRBV10-1 and TRBJ2-7, with D tentatively TRBD2 (5 bases). The ends were cut back, 3 bases at V and 9 bases at J, with 24 bases in the middle. CDR1 and CDR2 from the germline V gene are WNHNN and SYGVQD (reference sequence). The CDR3 extends over 16 amino acids. In DNA, the CDR3 is TGCGCCAGCAGTGATGCGGGTTGGCGGGCGGGTGATCCGCAGTACTTC. Its translation: CASSDAGWRAGDPQYF.

J is TRBJ2-5 and V is TRBV21-1; TRBD2 is the table's D call and was not checked against the DNA. TRBV21-1 is a known pseudogene. The CDR3 runs 15 residues. The CDR3 coding sequence is TGTGCCAGCAGCGAGCGGGAGGCGGTGGGGGAGACCCAGTACTTC. It encodes CASSEREAVGETQYF.